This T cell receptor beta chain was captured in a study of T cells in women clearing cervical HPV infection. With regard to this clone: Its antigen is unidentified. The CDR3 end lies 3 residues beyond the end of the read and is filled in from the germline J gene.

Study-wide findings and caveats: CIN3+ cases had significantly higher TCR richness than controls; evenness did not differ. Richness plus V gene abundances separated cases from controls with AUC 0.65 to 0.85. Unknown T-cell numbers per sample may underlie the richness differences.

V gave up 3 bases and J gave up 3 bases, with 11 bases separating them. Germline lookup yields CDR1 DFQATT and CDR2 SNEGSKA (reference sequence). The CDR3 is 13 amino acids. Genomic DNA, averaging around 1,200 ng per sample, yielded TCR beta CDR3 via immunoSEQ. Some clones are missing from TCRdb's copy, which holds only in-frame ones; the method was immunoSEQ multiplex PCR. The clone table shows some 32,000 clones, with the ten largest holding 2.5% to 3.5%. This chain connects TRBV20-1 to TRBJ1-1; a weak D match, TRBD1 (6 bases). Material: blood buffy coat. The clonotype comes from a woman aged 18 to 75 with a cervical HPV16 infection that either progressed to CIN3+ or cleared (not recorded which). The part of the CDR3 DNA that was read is TGCAGTGCTAGGGAGACAGGCTACACTGAA. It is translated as CSARETGYTE. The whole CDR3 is CSARETGYTEAFF.